This TCR beta chain was obtained from a study of T-cell memory formation after mild COVID-19. Study-level points and caveats: Several responding clones turned up in pre-infection memory, indicating that cross-reactive memory may have taken part. Confirmation of SARS-CoV-2 specificity was lacking for second-wave clones peaking day 37. Day 15 to 85 contracting clones showed balanced CD4/CD8; later expanders leaned CD4+.

The germline V and J ends were trimmed by 2 bases and 2 bases, with 6 bases remaining between them. The CDR3 consists of 13 residues. Germline-derived CDR1 and CDR2 are ENHRY and SYGVKD. A few counts support this clonotype. The antigen is undetermined. Constant-segment-primed 5'RACE gave TCR alpha and TCR beta cDNA libraries with sample barcodes and UMIs. TCRdb reprocessed the 5' RACE reads via MiXCR and lists one record per CDR3 protein. The sample shows just under 350,000 distinct CDR3 sequences, 10% to 15% of them seen only once. The sample consisted of PBMCs or a T cell subset sorted from them (not recorded which). The chain uses TRBV10-3 and TRBJ1-2; D is unclear. The clonotype was recovered from a man aged 18 to 30 who had mild COVID-19 (a few samples of this study predate the infection). Cell type and time point are not known. The CDR3 loop reads CAISEAPNYGYTF. The CDR3 DNA sequence: TGTGCCATCAGTGAGGCGCCGAACTATGGCTACACCTTC.